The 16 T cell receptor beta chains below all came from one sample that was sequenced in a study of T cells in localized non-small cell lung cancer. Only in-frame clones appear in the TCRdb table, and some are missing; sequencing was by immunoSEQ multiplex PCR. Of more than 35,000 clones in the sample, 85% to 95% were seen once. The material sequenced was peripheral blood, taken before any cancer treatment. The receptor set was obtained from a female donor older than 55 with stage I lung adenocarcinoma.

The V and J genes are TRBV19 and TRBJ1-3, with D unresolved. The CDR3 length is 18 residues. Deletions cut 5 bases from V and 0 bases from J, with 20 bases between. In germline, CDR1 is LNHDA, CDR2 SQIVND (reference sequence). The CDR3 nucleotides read TGTGCCAGTAGTCTGGCAGCTCGAACAAGAATCTCTGGAAACACCATATATTTT. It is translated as CASSLAARTRISGNTIYF.

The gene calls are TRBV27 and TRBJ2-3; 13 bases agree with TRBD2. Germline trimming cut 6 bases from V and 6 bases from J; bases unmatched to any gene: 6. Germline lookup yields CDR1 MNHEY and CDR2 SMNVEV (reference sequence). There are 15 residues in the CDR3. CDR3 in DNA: TGTGCCAGCAGGCAGGGACTAGCGGGGTTGGATACGCAGTATTTT. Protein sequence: CASRQGLAGLDTQYF.

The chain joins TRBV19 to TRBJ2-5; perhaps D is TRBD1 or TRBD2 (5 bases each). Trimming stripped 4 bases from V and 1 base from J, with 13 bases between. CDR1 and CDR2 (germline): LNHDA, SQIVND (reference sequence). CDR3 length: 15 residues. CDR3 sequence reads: CASSTQAGAQETQYF. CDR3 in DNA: TGTGCCAGTAGTACCCAGGCCGGGGCCCAAGAGACCCAGTACTTC. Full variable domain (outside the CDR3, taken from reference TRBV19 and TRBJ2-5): DGGITQSPKYLFRKEGQNVTLSCEQNLNHDAMYWYRQDPGQGLRLIYYSQIVNDFQKGDIAEGYSVSREKKESFPLTVTSAQKNPTAFYLCASSTQAGAQETQYFGPGTRLLVL.

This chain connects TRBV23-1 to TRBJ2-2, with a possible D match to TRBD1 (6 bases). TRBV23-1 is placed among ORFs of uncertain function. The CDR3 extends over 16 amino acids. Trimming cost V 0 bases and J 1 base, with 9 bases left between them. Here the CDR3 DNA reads TGCGCCAGCAGTCAATCGCGACAGGTGAACACCGGGGAGCTGTTTTTT. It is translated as CASSQSRQVNTGELFF.

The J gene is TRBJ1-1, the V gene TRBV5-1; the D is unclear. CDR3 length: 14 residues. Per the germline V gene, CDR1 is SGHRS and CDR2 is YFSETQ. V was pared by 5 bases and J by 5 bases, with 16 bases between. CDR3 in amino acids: CASRSDSGRTEAFF. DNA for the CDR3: TGCGCCAGCAGGTCGGACTCCGGCCGTACTGAAGCTTTCTTT. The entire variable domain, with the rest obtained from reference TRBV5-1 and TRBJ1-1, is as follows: KAGVTQTPRYLIKTRGQQVTLSCSPISGHRSVSWYQQTPGQGLQFLFEYFSETQRNKGNFPGRFSGRQFSNSRSEMNVSTLELGDSALYLCASRSDSGRTEAFFGQGTRLTVV.

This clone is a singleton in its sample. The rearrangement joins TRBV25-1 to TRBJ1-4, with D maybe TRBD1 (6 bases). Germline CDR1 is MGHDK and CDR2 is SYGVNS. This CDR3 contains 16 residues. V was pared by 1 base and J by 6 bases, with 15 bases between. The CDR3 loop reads CASSELRRGSDEKLFF. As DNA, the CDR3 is TGTGCCAGCAGTGAATTAAGAAGGGGGTCGGATGAAAAACTGTTTTTT.

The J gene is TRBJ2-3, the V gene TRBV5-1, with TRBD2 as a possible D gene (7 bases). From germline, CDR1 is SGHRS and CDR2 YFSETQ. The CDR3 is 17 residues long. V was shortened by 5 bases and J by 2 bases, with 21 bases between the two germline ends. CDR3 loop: CASSLTGGLRDTDTQYF. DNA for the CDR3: TGCGCCAGCAGTCTAACGGGGGGCCTTCGTGACACAGATACGCAGTATTTT.

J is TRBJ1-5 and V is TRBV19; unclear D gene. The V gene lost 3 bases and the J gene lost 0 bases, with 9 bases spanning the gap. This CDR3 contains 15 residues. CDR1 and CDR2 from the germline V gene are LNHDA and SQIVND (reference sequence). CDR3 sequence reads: CASSITWNSNQPQHF. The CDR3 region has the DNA TGTGCCAGTAGTATTACCTGGAATAGCAATCAGCCCCAGCATTTT.

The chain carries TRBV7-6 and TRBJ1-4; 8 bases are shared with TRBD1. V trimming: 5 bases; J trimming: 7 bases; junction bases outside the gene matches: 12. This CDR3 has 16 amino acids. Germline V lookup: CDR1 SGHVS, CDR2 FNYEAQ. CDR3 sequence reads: CASSQRPGQAGEKLFF. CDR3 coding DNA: TGTGCCAGCAGCCAACGGCCGGGACAGGCGGGTGAAAAACTGTTTTTT.

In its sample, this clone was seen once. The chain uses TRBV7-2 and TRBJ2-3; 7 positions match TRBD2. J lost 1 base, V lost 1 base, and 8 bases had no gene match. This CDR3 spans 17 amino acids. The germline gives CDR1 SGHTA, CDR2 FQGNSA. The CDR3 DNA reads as TGTGCCAGCAGCTTAGGAGTAAAGCGGGGACGCACAGATACGCAGTATTTT. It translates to CASSLGVKRGRTDTQYF.

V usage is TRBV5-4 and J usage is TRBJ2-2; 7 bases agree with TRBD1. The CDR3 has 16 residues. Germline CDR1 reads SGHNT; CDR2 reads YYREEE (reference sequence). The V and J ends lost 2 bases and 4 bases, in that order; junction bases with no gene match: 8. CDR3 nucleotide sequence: TGTGCCAGCAGCTTAAAAGAGACAGGGCCCACCGGGGAGCTGTTTTTT. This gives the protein CASSLKETGPTGELFF.

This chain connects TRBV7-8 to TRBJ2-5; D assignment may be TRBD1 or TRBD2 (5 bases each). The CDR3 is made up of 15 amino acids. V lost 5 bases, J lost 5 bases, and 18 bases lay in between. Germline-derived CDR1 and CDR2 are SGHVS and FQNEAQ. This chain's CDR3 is CASSLGDRTVETQYF. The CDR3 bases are TGTGCCAGCAGCCTGGGGGATCGAACGGTGGAGACCCAGTACTTC. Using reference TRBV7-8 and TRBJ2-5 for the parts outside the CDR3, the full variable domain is GAGVSQSPRYKVAKRGQDVALRCDPISGHVSLFWYQQALGQGPEFLTYFQNEAQLDKSGLPSDRFFAERPEGSVSTLKIQRTQQEDSAVYLCASSLGDRTVETQYFGPGTRLLVL.

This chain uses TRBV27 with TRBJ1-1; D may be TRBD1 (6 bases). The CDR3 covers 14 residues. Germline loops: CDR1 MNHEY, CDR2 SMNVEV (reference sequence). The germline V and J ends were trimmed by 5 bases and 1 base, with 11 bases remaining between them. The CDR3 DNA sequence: TGTGCCAGCAGTCCAATGACAGGGAACACTGAAGCTTTCTTT. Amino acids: CASSPMTGNTEAFF.

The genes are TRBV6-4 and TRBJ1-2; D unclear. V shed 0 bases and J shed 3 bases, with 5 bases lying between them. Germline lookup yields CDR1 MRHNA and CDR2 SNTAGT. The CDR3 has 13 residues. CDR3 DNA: TGTGCCAGCAGTGACTCGGGGTACTATGGCTACACCTTC. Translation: CASSDSGYYGYTF.

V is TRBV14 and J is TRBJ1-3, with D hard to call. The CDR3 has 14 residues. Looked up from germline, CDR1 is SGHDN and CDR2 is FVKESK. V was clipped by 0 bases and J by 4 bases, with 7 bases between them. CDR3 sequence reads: CASSQDRIGNTIYF. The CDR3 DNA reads TGTGCCAGCAGCCAAGACCGAATCGGAAACACCATATATTTT.

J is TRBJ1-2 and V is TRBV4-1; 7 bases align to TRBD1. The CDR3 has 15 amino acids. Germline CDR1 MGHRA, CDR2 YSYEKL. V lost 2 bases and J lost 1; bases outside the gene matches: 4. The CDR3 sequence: CASSQLRGVNYGYTF. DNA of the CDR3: TGCGCCAGCAGCCAACTCAGGGGGGTTAACTATGGCTACACCTTC.